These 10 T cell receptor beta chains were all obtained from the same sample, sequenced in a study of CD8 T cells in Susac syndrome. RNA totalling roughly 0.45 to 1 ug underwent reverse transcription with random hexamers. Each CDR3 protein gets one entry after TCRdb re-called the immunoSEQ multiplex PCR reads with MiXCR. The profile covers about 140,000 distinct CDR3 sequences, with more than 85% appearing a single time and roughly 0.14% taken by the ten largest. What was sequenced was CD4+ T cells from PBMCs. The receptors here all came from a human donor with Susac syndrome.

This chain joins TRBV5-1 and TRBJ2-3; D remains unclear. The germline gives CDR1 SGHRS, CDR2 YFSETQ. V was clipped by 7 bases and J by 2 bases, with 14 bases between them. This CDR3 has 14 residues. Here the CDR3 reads CASGPSAATDTQYF. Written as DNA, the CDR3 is TGCGCCAGCGGGCCGTCGGCCGCCACAGATACGCAGTATTTT. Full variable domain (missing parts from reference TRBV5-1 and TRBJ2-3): KAGVTQTPRYLIKTRGQQVTLSCSPISGHRSVSWYQQTPGQGLQFLFEYFSETQRNKGNFPGRFSGRQFSNSRSEMNVSTLELGDSALYLCASGPSAATDTQYFGPGTRLTVL.

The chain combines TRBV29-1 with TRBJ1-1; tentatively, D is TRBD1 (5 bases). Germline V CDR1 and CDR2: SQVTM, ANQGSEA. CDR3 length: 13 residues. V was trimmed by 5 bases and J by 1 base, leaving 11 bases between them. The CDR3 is CSVHQGGNTEAFF. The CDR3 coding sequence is TGCAGCGTTCACCAGGGAGGGAACACTGAAGCTTTCTTT.

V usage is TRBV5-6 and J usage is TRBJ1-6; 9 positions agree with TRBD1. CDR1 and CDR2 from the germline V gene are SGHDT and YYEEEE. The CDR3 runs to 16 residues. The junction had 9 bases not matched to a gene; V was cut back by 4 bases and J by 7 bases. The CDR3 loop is CASSPGTGSPNSPLHF. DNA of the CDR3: TGTGCCAGCAGCCCCGGGACAGGGTCTCCGAATTCACCCCTCCACTTT.

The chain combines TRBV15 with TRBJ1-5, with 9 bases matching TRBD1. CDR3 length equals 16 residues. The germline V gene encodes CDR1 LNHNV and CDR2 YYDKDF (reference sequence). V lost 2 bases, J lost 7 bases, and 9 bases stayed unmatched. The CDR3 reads CATSRKGQGWGQPQHF. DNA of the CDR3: TGTGCCACCAGCAGAAAGGGACAGGGCTGGGGACAGCCCCAGCATTTT.

Here the CDR3 reads CASSPGILEQYF. The CDR3 coding sequence is TGTGCCAGCAGTCCGGGTATCCTCGAGCAGTACTTC. The V call is TRBV6-6, the J call TRBJ2-7; D is unclear. Germline CDR1 and CDR2: MNHNY and SVGAGI (reference sequence). Trimming removed 5 bases from V and 6 bases from J, with 11 bases in between. This CDR3 contains 12 residues.

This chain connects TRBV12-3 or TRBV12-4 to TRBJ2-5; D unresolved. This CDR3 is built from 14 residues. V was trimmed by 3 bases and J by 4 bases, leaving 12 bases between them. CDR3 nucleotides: TGTGCCAGCAGTTTTACGACGCCGATAGAGACCCAGTACTTC. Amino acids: CASSFTTPIETQYF.

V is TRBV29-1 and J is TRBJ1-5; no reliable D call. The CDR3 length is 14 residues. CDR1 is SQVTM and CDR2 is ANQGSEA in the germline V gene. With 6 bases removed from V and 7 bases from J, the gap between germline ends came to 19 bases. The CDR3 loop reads CSVAEGSGDQPQHF. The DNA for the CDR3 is TGCAGCGTCGCTGAGGGATCAGGAGACCAGCCCCAGCATTTT.

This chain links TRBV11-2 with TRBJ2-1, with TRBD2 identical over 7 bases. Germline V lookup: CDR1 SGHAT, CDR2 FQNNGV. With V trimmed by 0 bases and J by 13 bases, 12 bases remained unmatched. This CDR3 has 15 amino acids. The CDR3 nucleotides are TGTGCCAGCAGCTTAGAAAGGACTAGGGGAATGAGTCAGTTCTTC. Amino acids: CASSLERTRGMSQFF.

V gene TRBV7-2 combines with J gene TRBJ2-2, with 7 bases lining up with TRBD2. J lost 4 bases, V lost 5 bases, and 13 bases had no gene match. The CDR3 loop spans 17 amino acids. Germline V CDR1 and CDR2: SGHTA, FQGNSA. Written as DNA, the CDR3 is TGTGCCAGCAGCCGTTCGAGGGACTATCGGATCACCGGGGAGCTGTTTTTT. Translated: CASSRSRDYRITGELFF.

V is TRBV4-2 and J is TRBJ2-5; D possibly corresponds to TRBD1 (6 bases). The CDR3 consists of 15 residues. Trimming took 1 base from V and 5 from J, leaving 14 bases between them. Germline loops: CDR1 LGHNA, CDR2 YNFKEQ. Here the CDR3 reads CASSQAQGLGETQYF. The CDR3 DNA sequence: TGTGCCAGCAGCCAAGCCCAGGGGTTAGGGGAGACCCAGTACTTC.